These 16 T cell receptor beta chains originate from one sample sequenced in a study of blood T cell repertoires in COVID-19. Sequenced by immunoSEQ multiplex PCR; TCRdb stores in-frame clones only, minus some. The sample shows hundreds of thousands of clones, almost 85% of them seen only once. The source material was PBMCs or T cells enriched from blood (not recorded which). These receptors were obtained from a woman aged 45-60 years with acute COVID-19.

The CDR3 spells CASSPSGASSNQPQHF. Here the CDR3 DNA reads TGTGCCAGCAGCCCTAGCGGGGCCTCCAGCAATCAGCCCCAGCATTTT. J is TRBJ1-5 and V is TRBV7-9; D might be TRBD1 (5 bases). V was pared by 5 bases and J by 1 base, with 15 bases between. The germline V gene encodes CDR1 SEHNR and CDR2 FQNEAQ (reference sequence). The CDR3 spans 16 residues.

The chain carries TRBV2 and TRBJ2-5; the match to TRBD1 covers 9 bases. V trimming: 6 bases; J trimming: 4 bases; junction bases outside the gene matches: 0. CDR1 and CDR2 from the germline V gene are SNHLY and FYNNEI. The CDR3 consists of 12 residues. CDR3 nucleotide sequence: TGTGCCAGCAGGGGACAGGGAGAGACCCAGTACTTC. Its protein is CASRGQGETQYF.

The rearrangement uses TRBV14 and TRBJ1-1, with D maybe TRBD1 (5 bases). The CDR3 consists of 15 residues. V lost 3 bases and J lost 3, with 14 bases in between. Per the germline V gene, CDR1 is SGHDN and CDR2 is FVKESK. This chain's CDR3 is CASSHLRARDTEAFF. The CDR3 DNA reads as TGTGCCAGCAGCCACCTAAGGGCCAGGGACACTGAAGCTTTCTTT. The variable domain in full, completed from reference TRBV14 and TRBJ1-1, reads EAGVTQFPSHSVIEKGQTVTLRCDPISGHDNLYWYRRVMGKEIKFLLHFVKESKQDESGMPNNRFLAERTGGTYSTLKVQPAELEDSGVYFCASSHLRARDTEAFFGQGTRLTVV.

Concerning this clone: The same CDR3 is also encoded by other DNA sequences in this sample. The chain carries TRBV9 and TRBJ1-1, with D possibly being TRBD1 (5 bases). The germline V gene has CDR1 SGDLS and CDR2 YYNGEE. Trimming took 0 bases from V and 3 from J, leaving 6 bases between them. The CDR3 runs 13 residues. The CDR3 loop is CASSVVGDTEAFF. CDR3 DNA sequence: TGTGCCAGCAGCGTAGTAGGGGACACTGAAGCTTTCTTT.

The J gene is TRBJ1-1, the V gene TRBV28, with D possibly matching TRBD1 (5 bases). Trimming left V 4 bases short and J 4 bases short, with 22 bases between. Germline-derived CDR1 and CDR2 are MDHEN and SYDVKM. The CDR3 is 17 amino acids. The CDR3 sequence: CASSSSSLGGKATEAFF. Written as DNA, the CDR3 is TGTGCCAGCAGTTCAAGTTCTCTGGGGGGGAAGGCCACTGAAGCTTTCTTT.

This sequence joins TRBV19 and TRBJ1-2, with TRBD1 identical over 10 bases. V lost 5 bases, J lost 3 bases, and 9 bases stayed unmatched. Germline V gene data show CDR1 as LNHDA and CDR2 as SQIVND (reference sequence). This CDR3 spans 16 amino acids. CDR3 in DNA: TGTGCCAGTAGTTCTACCGGGACAGGGGCCTACTATGGCTACACCTTC. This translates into CASSSTGTGAYYGYTF.

The chain's CDR3 is CASSFRTNSSYNEQFF. The CDR3 DNA reads TGTGCCAGCAGCTTTAGGACAAATAGCTCCTACAATGAGCAGTTCTTC. The chain is built from TRBV12-1 and TRBJ2-1; the table assigns TRBD1, which was not confirmed against the DNA. TRBV12-1 is assigned pseudogene status. The CDR3 loop spans 16 amino acids.

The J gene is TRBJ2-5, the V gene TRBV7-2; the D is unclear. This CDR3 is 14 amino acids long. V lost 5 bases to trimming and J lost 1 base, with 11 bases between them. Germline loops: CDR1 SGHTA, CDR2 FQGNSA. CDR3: CASSLVWAQETQYF. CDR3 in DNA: TGTGCCAGCAGCCTTGTGTGGGCCCAAGAGACCCAGTACTTC. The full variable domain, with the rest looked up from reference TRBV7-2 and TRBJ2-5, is GAGVSQSPSNKVTEKGKDVELRCDPISGHTALYWYRQSLGQGLEFLIYFQGNSAPDKSGLPSDRFSAERTGGSVSTLTIQRTQQEDSAVYLCASSLVWAQETQYFGPGTRLLVL.

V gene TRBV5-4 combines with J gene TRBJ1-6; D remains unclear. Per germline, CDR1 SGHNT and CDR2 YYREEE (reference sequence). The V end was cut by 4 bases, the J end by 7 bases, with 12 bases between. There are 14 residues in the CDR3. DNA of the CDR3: TGTGCCAGCAGCCCCCCGGGTCGGAATTCACCCCTCCACTTT. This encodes CASSPPGRNSPLHF.

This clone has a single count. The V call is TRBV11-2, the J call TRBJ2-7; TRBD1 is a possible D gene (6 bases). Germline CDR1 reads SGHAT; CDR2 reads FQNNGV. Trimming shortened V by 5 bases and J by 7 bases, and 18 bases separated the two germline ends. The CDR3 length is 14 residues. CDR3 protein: CASSLTGDTIEQYF. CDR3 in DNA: TGTGCCAGCAGCCTGACAGGAGATACGATAGAGCAGTACTTC.

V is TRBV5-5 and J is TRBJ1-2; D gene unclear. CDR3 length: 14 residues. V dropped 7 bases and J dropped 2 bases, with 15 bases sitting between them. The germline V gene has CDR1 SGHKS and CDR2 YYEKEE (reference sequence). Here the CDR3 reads CASAHPLQNYGYTF. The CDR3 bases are TGTGCCAGCGCCCACCCCCTACAGAACTATGGCTACACCTTC.

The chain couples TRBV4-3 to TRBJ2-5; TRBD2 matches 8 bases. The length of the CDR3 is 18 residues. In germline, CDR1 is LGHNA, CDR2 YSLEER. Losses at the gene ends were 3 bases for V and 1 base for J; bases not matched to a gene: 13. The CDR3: CASSQGKRWRGVQETQYF. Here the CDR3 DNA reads TGCGCCAGCAGCCAGGGGAAGAGATGGCGGGGGGTCCAAGAGACCCAGTACTTC.

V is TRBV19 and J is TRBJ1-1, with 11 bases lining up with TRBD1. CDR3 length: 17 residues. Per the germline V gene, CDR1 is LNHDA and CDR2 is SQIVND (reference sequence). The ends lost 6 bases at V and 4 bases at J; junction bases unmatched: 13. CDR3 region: CASSLGTGGPSSTEAFF. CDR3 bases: TGTGCCAGTAGCCTTGGGACAGGGGGTCCCTCGAGCACTGAAGCTTTCTTT.

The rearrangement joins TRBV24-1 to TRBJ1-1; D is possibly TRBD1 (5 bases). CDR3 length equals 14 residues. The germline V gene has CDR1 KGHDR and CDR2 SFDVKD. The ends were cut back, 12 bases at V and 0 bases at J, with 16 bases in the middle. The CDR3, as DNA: TGTGCCCCCCGGAGGGGAAGCATGAACACTGAAGCTTTCTTT. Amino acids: CAPRRGSMNTEAFF.

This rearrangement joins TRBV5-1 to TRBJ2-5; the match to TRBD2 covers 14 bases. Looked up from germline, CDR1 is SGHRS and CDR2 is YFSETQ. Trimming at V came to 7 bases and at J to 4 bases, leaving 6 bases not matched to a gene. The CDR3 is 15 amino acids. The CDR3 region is CASGRLAGGRETQYF. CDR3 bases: TGCGCCAGCGGCCGACTAGCGGGGGGGCGAGAGACCCAGTACTTC. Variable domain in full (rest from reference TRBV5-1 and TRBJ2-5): KAGVTQTPRYLIKTRGQQVTLSCSPISGHRSVSWYQQTPGQGLQFLFEYFSETQRNKGNFPGRFSGRQFSNSRSEMNVSTLELGDSALYLCASGRLAGGRETQYFGPGTRLLVL.

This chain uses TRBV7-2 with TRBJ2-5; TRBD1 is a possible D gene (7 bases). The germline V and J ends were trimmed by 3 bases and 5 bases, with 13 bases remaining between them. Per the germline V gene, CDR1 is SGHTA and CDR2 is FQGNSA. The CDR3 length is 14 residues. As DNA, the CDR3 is TGTGCCAGCAGCTTCAGGGGGGCCGGGGAGACCCAGTACTTC. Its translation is CASSFRGAGETQYF.